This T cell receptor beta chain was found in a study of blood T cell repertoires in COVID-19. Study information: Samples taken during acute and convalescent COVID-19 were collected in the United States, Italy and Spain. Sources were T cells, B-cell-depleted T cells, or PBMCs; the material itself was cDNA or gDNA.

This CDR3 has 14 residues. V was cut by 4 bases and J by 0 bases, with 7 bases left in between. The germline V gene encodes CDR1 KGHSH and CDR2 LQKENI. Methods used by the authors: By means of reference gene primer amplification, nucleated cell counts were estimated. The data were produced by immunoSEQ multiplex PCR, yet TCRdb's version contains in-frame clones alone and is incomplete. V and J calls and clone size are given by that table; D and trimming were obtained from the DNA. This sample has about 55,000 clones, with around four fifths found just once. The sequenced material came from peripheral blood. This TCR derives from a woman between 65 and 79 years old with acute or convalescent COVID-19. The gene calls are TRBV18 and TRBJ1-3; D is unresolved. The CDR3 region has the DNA TGTGCCAGCTCACAGATCAGCTCTGGAAACACCATATATTTT. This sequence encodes CASSQISSGNTIYF.